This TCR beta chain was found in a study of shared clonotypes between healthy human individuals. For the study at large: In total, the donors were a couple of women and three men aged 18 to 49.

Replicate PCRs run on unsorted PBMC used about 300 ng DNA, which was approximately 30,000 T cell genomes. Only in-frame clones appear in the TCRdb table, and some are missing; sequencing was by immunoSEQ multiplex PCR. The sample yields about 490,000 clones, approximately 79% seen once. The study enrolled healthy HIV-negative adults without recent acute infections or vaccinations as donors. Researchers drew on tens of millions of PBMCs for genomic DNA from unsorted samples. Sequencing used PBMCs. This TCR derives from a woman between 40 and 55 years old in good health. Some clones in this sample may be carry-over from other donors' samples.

The CDR3 nucleotides are TGTGCCAGCAGTTTCCAGTCGAATCAGCCCCAGCATTTT. Its protein is CASSFQSNQPQHF. The J gene is TRBJ1-5, the V gene TRBV27; D remains unclear. Trimming left V 3 bases short and J 4 bases short, with 7 bases between. The V gene's germline CDR1 is MNHEY and CDR2 SMNVEV (reference sequence). The length of the CDR3 is 13 residues.